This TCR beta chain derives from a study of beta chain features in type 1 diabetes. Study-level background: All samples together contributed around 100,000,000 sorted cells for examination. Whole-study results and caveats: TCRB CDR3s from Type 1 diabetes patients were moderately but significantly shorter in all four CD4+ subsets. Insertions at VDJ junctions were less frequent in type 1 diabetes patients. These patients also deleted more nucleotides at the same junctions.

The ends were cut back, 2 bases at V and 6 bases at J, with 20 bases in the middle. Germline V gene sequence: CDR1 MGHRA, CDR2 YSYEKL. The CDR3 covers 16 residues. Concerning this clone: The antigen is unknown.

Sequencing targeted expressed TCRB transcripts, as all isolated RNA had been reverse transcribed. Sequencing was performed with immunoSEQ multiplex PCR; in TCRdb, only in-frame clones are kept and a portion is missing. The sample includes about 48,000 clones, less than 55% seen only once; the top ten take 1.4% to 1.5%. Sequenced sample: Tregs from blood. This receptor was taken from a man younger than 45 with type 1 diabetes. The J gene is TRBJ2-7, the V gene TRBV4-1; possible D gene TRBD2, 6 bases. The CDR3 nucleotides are TGCGCCAGCAGCCAAACTGGCGGGAATAAAGCTGGCGAGCAGTACTTC. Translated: CASSQTGGNKAGEQYF.